This is a list of T cell receptor delta chains from one sample in a study of gamma-delta chains in newborns, infants, children. TCRdb re-analyzed the reads via CATT. The table lists 3,900 or so delta-chain clones, 38% of them singletons. Sequenced sample: blood. Receptor source: a child who received the measles vaccine. The CDR3 runs from the conserved cysteine through the conserved F or W. A D gene is named only where the DNA matches it firmly. Rows may omit the clone size; those that give it use once, few, many or a size class.

cdr3_aa cdr3_nt d_call clone_size v_call cdr3_length j_call
CALGEHTDKLIF TGTGCTCTTGGGGAGCACACCGATAAACTCATCTTT - few TRDV1 12 TRDJ1
CALGERRRPSYLLGGIATTDKLIF TGTGCTCTTGGGGAACGGCGCCGGCCTTCCTACTTATTAGGGGGGATAGCCACCACCGATAAACTCATCTTT - few TRDV1 24 TRDJ1
CALGDEGPLWGTTDKLIF TGTGCTCTTGGGGATGAAGGGCCCCTCTGGGGGACCACCGATAAACTCATCTTT TRDD3 medium-sized TRDV1 18 TRDJ1
CALGELFPYSNLWGQNTDKLIF - - few TRDV1 22 TRDJ1
CALGDPSPSFPYYKLIF TGTGCTCTTGGGGACCCTTCACCTTCGTTCCCCTATTATAAACTCATCTTT - - TRDV1 17 TRDJ1
CACDTVWGSSSWDTRQMFF TGTGCCTGTGACACCGTCTGGGGGTCCAGCTCCTGGGACACCCGACAGATGTTTTTC TRDD3 medium-sized TRDV2 19 TRDJ3
CALGPRLPAWTGGYAPGADKLIF TGTGCTCTTGGGCCTCGCCTTCCCGCCTGGACTGGGGGATACGCTCCGGGAGCCGATAAACTCATCTTT TRDD3 - TRDV1 23 TRDJ1
CACDSPGINLSWDTRQMFF TGTGCCTGTGACAGCCCGGGAATTAACCTCTCCTGGGACACCCGACAGATGTTTTTC - few TRDV2 19 TRDJ3
CALGELVLLGTGVNTDKLIF TGTGCTCTTGGGGAACTTGTCCTACTTGGTACTGGGGTGAACACCGATAAACTCATCTTT - - TRDV1 20 TRDJ1
CAFESYPQARTGGYTDKLIF TGTGCCTTTGAGTCGTATCCCCAAGCCCGTACTGGGGGTTACACCGATAAACTCATCTTT TRDD3 - TRDV3 20 TRDJ1
CALGENLTRVWGIPGGSTDKLIF TGTGCTCTTGGGGAAAATTTAACTAGGGTCTGGGGGATACCGGGGGGTAGCACCGATAAACTCATCTTT TRDD3 - TRDV1 23 TRDJ1
CAASATGDLNTDKLIF TGTGCAGCAAGTGCAACTGGGGATTTAAACACCGATAAACTCATCTTT TRDD3 few TRAV29/DV5 16 TRDJ1
CALGEVLSYWGLDTDKLIF TGTGCTCTTGGGGAGGTCCTTTCCTACTGGGGCCTAGACACCGATAAACTCATCTTT - - TRDV1 19 TRDJ1
CACDTAGGHLSSWDTRQMFF TGTGCCTGTGACACCGCTGGGGGCCACCTGAGCTCCTGGGACACCCGACAGATGTTTTTC TRDD3 medium-sized TRDV2 20 TRDJ3
CAASGMNWGIPSPHTDKLIF TGTGCAGCAAGCGGGATGAACTGGGGGATACCTTCTCCCCACACCGATAAACTCATCTTT TRDD3 - TRAV29/DV5 20 TRDJ1
CACDRIETDKLIF TGTGCCTGTGACAGGATTGAAACCGATAAACTCATCTTT - few TRDV2 13 TRDJ1
CALGEPPLNWGYGAYTDKLIF TGTGCTCTTGGGGAACCCCCCCTCAACTGGGGATACGGGGCGTACACCGATAAACTCATCTTT TRDD3 - TRDV1 21 TRDJ1
CALGEIKYLYLGDTLDKLIF TGTGCTCTTGGGGAAATAAAATACCTATACCTGGGGGATACGCTCGATAAACTCATCTTT TRDD3 - TRDV1 20 TRDJ1